A single sample gave rise to the 22 T cell receptor beta chains below, sequenced in a study of blood T cell repertoires in COVID-19 (dated by TCRdb to about 2020). Preparation of the library involved the immunoSEQ multiplex PCR assay. TCRdb retrieved this table from immuneACCESS and kept in-frame rearrangements only. Not all clones are present; in checked studies, unresolved V genes account for under half, and no reason is known for the remainder. Counted in this sample were under 150,000 clones; 85% of them appeared once. The ten largest clonotypes hold about 11% of the sample. The sample comprised peripheral blood. The receptors come from a man older than 75 with acute or convalescent COVID-19.

V gene TRBV11-2 combines with J gene TRBJ1-1; a weak D match, TRBD1 (5 bases). The CDR3 runs to 13 residues. V was pared by 5 bases and J by 4 bases, with 11 bases between. From germline, CDR1 is SGHAT and CDR2 FQNNGV. CDR3 sequence: CASSVTTGTEAFF. In DNA, the CDR3 is TGTGCCAGCAGCGTTACAACAGGCACTGAAGCTTTCTTT.

The chain joins TRBV19 to TRBJ1-2; no clear D gene. V was clipped by 6 bases and J by 3 bases, with 5 bases between them. The CDR3 consists of 11 residues. Germline CDR1 is LNHDA and CDR2 is SQIVND (reference sequence). The CDR3 sequence: CASRDYYGYTF. The CDR3 bases are TGTGCCAGTAGGGACTACTATGGCTACACCTTC. The complete variable domain, with remaining parts taken from reference TRBV19 and TRBJ1-2, reads DGGITQSPKYLFRKEGQNVTLSCEQNLNHDAMYWYRQDPGQGLRLIYYSQIVNDFQKGDIAEGYSVSREKKESFPLTVTSAQKNPTAFYLCASRDYYGYTFGSGTRLTVV.

V and J are TRBV29-1 and TRBJ1-3; D gene unclear. Trimming left V 4 bases short and J 2 bases short, with 12 bases between. Germline V gene sequence: CDR1 SQVTM, CDR2 ANQGSEA. This CDR3 has 14 residues. Here the CDR3 DNA reads TGCAGCGTTGGCGGGGAGAACCCTGGAAACACCATATATTTT. It translates to CSVGGENPGNTIYF.

The chain employs TRBV15 and TRBJ1-2; 9 positions match TRBD1. This CDR3 spans 15 amino acids. The junction had 7 bases not matched to a gene; V was cut back by 0 bases and J by 8 bases. CDR1 is LNHNV and CDR2 is YYDKDF in the germline V gene (reference sequence). Here the CDR3 reads CATSREATGGSGYTF. In DNA form, the CDR3 reads TGTGCCACCAGCAGAGAGGCCACAGGGGGCTCCGGCTACACCTTC.

V gene TRBV24-1 combines with J gene TRBJ2-3; D remains ambiguous. The CDR3 has 14 residues. Germline values: CDR1 KGHDR, CDR2 SFDVKD. V dropped 5 bases and J dropped 0 bases, with 8 bases sitting between them. CDR3 nucleotide sequence: TGTGCCACCAGTGGACACACAAGCACAGATACGCAGTATTTT. Amino acids: CATSGHTSTDTQYF.

A remark on this clone: The same CDR3 arises from other DNA sequences in this sample as well. The chain uses TRBV5-1 and TRBJ1-1; no definite D call. Germline V gene sequence: CDR1 SGHRS, CDR2 YFSETQ. This CDR3 region has 12 residues. Trimming removed 5 bases at V and 1 base at J, with 6 bases between. The DNA of the CDR3 is TGCGCCAGCAGTGAGGGGAACACTGAAGCTTTCTTT. Protein: CASSEGNTEAFF.

The gene calls are TRBV7-9 and TRBJ2-3, with a possible D match to TRBD2 (6 bases). The germline gives CDR1 SEHNR, CDR2 FQNEAQ (reference sequence). CDR3 size: 16 residues. Trimming removed 4 bases from V and 3 bases from J, with 17 bases in between. CDR3 residues: CASSSLQGGETDTQYF. CDR3 in DNA: TGTGCCAGCAGCTCCCTTCAGGGAGGAGAGACAGATACGCAGTATTTT.

This chain connects TRBV20-1 to TRBJ1-2; D is unresolved. The CDR3 sequence is 14 residues long. Between the trimmed V and J ends, which lost 3 bases and 4 bases, there was a span of 15 bases. CDR1 is DFQATT and CDR2 is SNEGSKA in the germline V gene (reference sequence). CDR3 coding DNA: TGCAGTGCTAGTTTAGCGGGGAAAGTCTATGGCTACACCTTC. Protein sequence: CSASLAGKVYGYTF.

V and J are TRBV11-2 and TRBJ2-7, with TRBD2 matching 8 bases. Trimming took 7 bases from V and 4 from J; bases not matched to a gene: 15. The CDR3 is 16 amino acids. Germline CDR1 reads SGHAT; CDR2 reads FQNNGV. The CDR3 DNA follows: TGTGCCAGCACCGTTGGGGGCCTAGCGGGCGTTTACGAGCAGTACTTC. This gives the protein CASTVGGLAGVYEQYF.

This sequence joins TRBV2 and TRBJ2-2; 8 bases agree with TRBD2. The germline CDR1 and CDR2 sequences are SNHLY and FYNNEI. This CDR3 spans 15 amino acids. Losses at the gene ends were 8 bases for V and 1 base for J; bases not matched to a gene: 6. The CDR3, as DNA: TGTGCCAGCCGACCGGGAGGGCGGAACACCGGGGAGCTGTTTTTT. Translating it yields CASRPGGRNTGELFF.

The rearrangement joins TRBV7-2 to TRBJ1-5; 7 positions agree with TRBD1. Trimming took 6 bases from V and 2 from J; bases not matched to a gene: 4. The V gene's germline CDR1 is SGHTA and CDR2 FQGNSA. The CDR3 length is 14 residues. CDR3 coding DNA: TGTGCCAGCAGGAGAGGGGGCGGCAATCAGCCCCAGCATTTT. Translation gives CASRRGGGNQPQHF.

The rearrangement links TRBV3-1 (or the pseudogene TRBV3-2) to TRBJ2-5; 7 bases map to TRBD2. This CDR3 spans 15 amino acids. V shed 0 bases, J shed 4 bases, and the junction held 5 bases outside the gene matches. Per germline, CDR1 LGHDT and CDR2 YNNKEL (reference sequence). DNA of the CDR3: TGTGCCAGCAGCCAAGAGGGCGGGAGAGGAGAGACCCAGTACTTC. As protein: CASSQEGGRGETQYF.

V is TRBV7-3 and J is TRBJ1-1, with 8 nucleotides matching TRBD1. The CDR3 runs 14 residues. The V gene's germline CDR1 is SGHTA and CDR2 FQGTGA. V gave up 4 bases and J gave up 5 bases; unmatched junction bases: 6. The CDR3 DNA is TGTGCCAGCAGCTCCACTACAGGGGGTACTGAAGCTTTCTTT. It codes for CASSSTTGGTEAFF.

The J gene is TRBJ2-2, the V gene TRBV18; the match to TRBD2 covers 8 bases. V shed 0 bases, J shed 1 base, and the junction held 4 bases outside the gene matches. CDR1 and CDR2 (germline): KGHSH, LQKENI. There are 17 residues in the CDR3. DNA of the CDR3: TGTGCCAGCTCACCACCGCGCAGCGGGGGGAACACCGGGGAGCTGTTTTTT. It is translated as CASSPPRSGGNTGELFF.

The V gene is TRBV6-5, the J gene TRBJ2-7, with 9 bases matching TRBD1. V gave up 6 bases and J gave up 4 bases; unmatched junction bases: 7. In germline, CDR1 is MNHEY, CDR2 SVGAGI. The CDR3 is made up of 14 amino acids. The CDR3 region has the DNA TGTGCCAGCAGGGCCGGGACAGGGTTTTACGAGCAGTACTTC. Its translation: CASRAGTGFYEQYF.

This clone was picked up a small number of times. This chain links TRBV24-1 with TRBJ1-2, with TRBD1 identical over 10 bases. This CDR3 region has 15 residues. Germline assignment: CDR1 KGHDR and CDR2 SFDVKD. Germline trimming cut 4 bases from V and 2 bases from J; bases unmatched to any gene: 3. In nucleotides, the CDR3 is TGTGCCACCAGTGACCGGGACAGGGGAAACTATGGCTACACCTTC. Amino acids: CATSDRDRGNYGYTF.

This chain joins TRBV7-2 and TRBJ1-5; D ambiguous. The CDR3 sequence is 14 residues long. Trimming took 1 base from V and 4 from J, leaving 8 bases between them. The germline V gene has CDR1 SGHTA and CDR2 FQGNSA. This CDR3 is CASSLDSGNQPQHF. CDR3 in DNA: TGTGCCAGCAGCTTAGATTCCGGTAATCAGCCCCAGCATTTT.

The chain couples TRBV11-3 to TRBJ2-2; 13 nucleotides align to TRBD2. Germline values: CDR1 SGHNT, CDR2 YENEEA. Trimming took 5 bases from V and 4 from J; bases not matched to a gene: 4. There are 16 residues in the CDR3. In DNA form, the CDR3 reads TGTGCCAGCAGCCCGGGACTAGCGGGGAGCACCGGGGAGCTGTTTTTT. Protein sequence: CASSPGLAGSTGELFF.

The chain recombines TRBV18 with TRBJ1-1, with TRBD1 matching over 10 bases. The length of the CDR3 is 14 residues. V shed 6 bases and J 6 bases; nucleotides not matched to a gene: 7. Germline V gene data show CDR1 as KGHSH and CDR2 as LQKENI. The chain's CDR3 is CASSHPGQGSEAFF. The CDR3 nucleotides are TGTGCCAGCTCGCACCCGGGACAGGGGTCTGAAGCTTTCTTT. The full variable domain, rest sourced from reference TRBV18 and TRBJ1-1, is NAGVMQNPRHLVRRRGQEARLRCSPMKGHSHVYWYRQLPEEGLKFMVYLQKENIIDESGMPKERFSAEFPKEGPSILRIQQVVRGDSAAYFCASSHPGQGSEAFFGQGTRLTVV.

V usage is TRBV9 and J usage is TRBJ2-7, with 7 nucleotides matching TRBD1. Per the germline V gene, CDR1 is SGDLS and CDR2 is YYNGEE. The V gene end was trimmed by 2 bases and the J gene end by 6 bases; junction bases not matched to a gene: 11. This CDR3 is 15 amino acids long. This CDR3 is CASSVLAGGMSEQYF. CDR3 nucleotide sequence: TGTGCCAGCAGCGTCCTGGCAGGGGGAATGAGCGAGCAGTACTTC. Supplemented by reference TRBV9 and TRBJ2-7, the full variable domain reads DSGVTQTPKHLITATGQRVTLRCSPRSGDLSVYWYQQSLDQGLQFLIQYYNGEERAKGNILERFSAQQFPDLHSELNLSSLELGDSALYFCASSVLAGGMSEQYFGPGTRLTVT.

A few counts support this clone. Other DNA sequences in this sample translate to the same CDR3. V gene TRBV28 combines with J gene TRBJ1-1; D is uncertain. CDR3 length: 12 amino acids. Germline V gene lookup returns CDR1 MDHEN and CDR2 SYDVKM. Deletions cut 5 bases from V and 0 bases from J, with 4 bases between. CDR3 residues: CASSLLNTEAFF. The CDR3 nucleotides are TGTGCCAGCAGTCTTTTGAACACTGAAGCTTTCTTT. Full variable domain (missing parts from reference TRBV28 and TRBJ1-1): DVKVTQSSRYLVKRTGEKVFLECVQDMDHENMFWYRQDPGLGLRLIYFSYDVKMKEKGDIPEGYSVSREKKERFSLILESASTNQTSMYLCASSLLNTEAFFGQGTRLTVV.

The chain carries TRBV30 and TRBJ1-2, with 10 bases aligning to TRBD1. V shed 5 bases and J 5 bases; nucleotides not matched to a gene: 11. Germline V gene lookup returns CDR1 GTSNPN and CDR2 SVGIG (reference sequence). The CDR3 consists of 15 residues. The CDR3 reads CAWDPGQGPPYGYTF. CDR3 nucleotides: TGTGCCTGGGATCCGGGACAGGGGCCTCCATATGGCTACACCTTC.